This T cell receptor beta chain was obtained from a study of beta chain features in type 1 diabetes. The CDR3 runs 14 residues. V was cut by 2 bases and J by 4 bases, with 12 bases left in between. In germline, CDR1 is MNHEY, CDR2 SMNVEV (reference sequence). Investigators reverse transcribed all isolated RNA, so they sequenced expressed TCRB transcripts. Using immunoSEQ multiplex PCR, the repertoire was profiled, and TCRdb retains in-frame clones only, with some absent. The sample shows over 100,000 clones, almost 40% of them seen only once. This sequence joins TRBV27 and TRBJ2-7; a possible D gene is TRBD1 (5 bases). Sequencing used stem cell memory CD4+ T cells from blood. The sequence was collected from a woman younger than 30 in good health. This CDR3 reads CASSLMRQTYEQYF. CDR3 coding DNA: TGTGCCAGCAGTTTAATGAGACAGACATACGAGCAGTACTTC.